Described below is a single T cell receptor (beta chain) sequence and its context. Sorted populations comprised CD4+ and CD8+ T cells obtained from PBMCs. This entry belongs to a study of CD8+ T cells in alopecia areata. The CDR3 spans 15 residues. Germline-derived CDR1 and CDR2 are SGHRS and YFSETQ. V was cut by 0 bases and J by 5 bases, with 14 bases left in between. TCR sequencing used cDNA made by reverse transcription of extracted RNA. Data came from immunoSEQ multiplex PCR; TCRdb stores just in-frame clones and leaves some out. This sample has 200,000 or so clones, with around three fifths found just once.

The receptor was isolated from a human donor in good health. The sample consisted of CD8+ T cells sorted from blood. The chain uses TRBV5-1 and TRBJ1-1; D gene uncertain. In DNA, the CDR3 is TGCGCCAGCAGCTTGGGCTGGACCGAGGGTACTGAAGCTTTCTTT. Translated, it gives CASSLGWTEGTEAFF.